The 8 T cell receptor beta chains below were found in one sample sequenced in a study of tissue T cells after allogeneic stem cell transplantation. The assay was immunoSEQ multiplex PCR, and TCRdb's table has in-frame clones only and misses some. The data contain roughly 45,000 clones, 65% to 80% of them seen just once; the ten biggest clones take up about 0.77%. The sample was sorted cells pooled from one or two spleens. The receptors derive from a pool of C57BL/6 mice in good health.

In regard to this clone: Here the gene names and germline are mouse. The read gets to within 1 residue of the CDR3 end, and the germline J gene fills in the rest. The gene calls are TRBV29 and TRBJ1-4, with D possibly matching TRBD1 (5 bases). V lost 5 bases and J lost 3, with 13 bases in between. Germline V CDR1 and CDR2: MSHET, SYDVDS. The CDR3 is made up of 15 amino acids. The CDR3: CASSPLGVANERLFF. Partial CDR3 DNA: TGTGCTAGCAGTCCCCTGGGGGTGGCCAACGAAAGATTATTT. Combining the CDR3 with reference TRBV29 and TRBJ1-4 gives the whole variable domain DMKVTQMPRYLIKRMGENVLLECGQDMSHETMYWYRQDPGLGLQLIYISYDVDSNSEGDIPKGYRVSRKKREHFSLILDSAKTNQTSVYFCASSPLGVANERLFFGHGTKLSVL.

This clone turned up a few times. The genes are named according to mouse. The sequenced fragment ends 1 residue before the CDR3 boundary, so the rest is inferred from the germline J gene. The genes are TRBV17 and TRBJ1-3; D remains unclear. Trimming left V 3 bases short and J 0 bases short, with 6 bases between. The CDR3 extends over 14 amino acids. The V gene's germline CDR1 is MNHDT and CDR2 YYDKIL. The part of the CDR3 DNA that was read is TGTGCTAGCAGTAGGACAAATTCTGGAAATACGCTCTAT. Translation gives CASSRTNSGNTLY. In full, the CDR3 reads CASSRTNSGNTLYF. Supplemented by reference TRBV17 and TRBJ1-3, the full variable domain reads DTTVKQNPRYKLARVGKPVNLICSQTMNHDTMYWYQKKPNQAPKLLLFYYDKILNREADTFEKFQSSRPNNSFCSLYIGSAGLEYSAMYLCASSRTNSGNTLYFGEGSRLIVV.

In the case of this clone: These gene names are mouse names. The DNA ends 1 residue before the CDR3 does, and the rest of the CDR3 is filled in from the germline J gene. The gene calls are TRBV20 and TRBJ2-1; 7 bases line up with TRBD2. V was pared by 3 bases and J by 4 bases, with 3 bases of the junction left unmatched. The CDR3 is 13 amino acids. Germline assignment: CDR1 GFQATS and CDR2 STVNSAI. Partial CDR3 DNA: TGTGGTGCTAGACTGGGGCCATATGCTGAGCAGTTC. Protein: CGARLGPYAEQF. The whole CDR3 protein reads CGARLGPYAEQFF.

Details on this clone: The gene names here belong to mouse. The CDR3 goes on 1 residue after the read ends, and that part is filled in from the germline J gene. The chain couples TRBV12-1 to TRBJ1-1; 8 bases match TRBD1. The junction had 4 bases not matched to a gene; V was cut back by 4 bases and J by 7 bases. The CDR3 totals 12 residues. Germline V CDR1 and CDR2: SGHSN, HYEKVE. The CDR3 loop reads CASSPGQGEVFF. CDR3 DNA, as far as it was read: TGTGCCAGCTCCCCCGGACAGGGAGAAGTCTTC.

This clone occurred a few times. Gene and germline names: mouse. Read coverage stops 1 residue before the CDR3 terminus; the germline J gene supplies the remainder. The chain joins TRBV3 to TRBJ1-4; 7 positions agree with TRBD1. The CDR3 is 14 residues long. The junction had 1 base not matched to a gene; V was cut back by 3 bases and J by 3 bases. The germline V gene has CDR1 SNHLY and CDR2 FYNGKV (reference sequence). CDR3 amino acids: CASSLGQTNERLFF. The CDR3 bases that were read are TGTGCCAGCAGCTTGGGACAGACCAACGAAAGATTATTT.

With respect to this clone: These gene names are mouse names. The CDR3 end is not reached by the read, which stops 1 residue before it; the germline J gene fills it in. The gene calls are TRBV13-3 and TRBJ2-3; the match to TRBD2 covers 13 bases. CDR1 is NNHDY and CDR2 is SYVADS in the germline V gene. Trimming took 0 bases from V and 0 from J; bases not matched to a gene: 1. This CDR3 contains 17 residues. The CDR3 spells CASSDGTGGASAETLYF. The CDR3 DNA, read in part, is TGTGCCAGCAGTGATGGGACTGGGGGGGCTAGTGCAGAAACGCTGTAT.

In this sample, this clone turned up a few times. Mouse germline and gene names are used. The CDR3 end falls 1 residue outside the read, so it is completed with the germline J gene. The chain joins TRBV13-2 to TRBJ2-7; 10 bases agree with TRBD2. This CDR3 has 14 amino acids. V lost 6 bases and J lost 0; bases outside the gene matches: 3. Germline lookup yields CDR1 NNHNN and CDR2 SYGAGS (reference sequence). The DNA read from the CDR3 is TGTGCCAGCGTGGACTGGGGGTCCTCCTATGAACAGTAC. This sequence encodes CASVDWGSSYEQY. The full CDR3 sequence reads CASVDWGSSYEQYF.

This clone was seen a single time. These gene names are mouse names. The sequenced fragment ends 1 residue before the CDR3 boundary, so the rest is inferred from the germline J gene. The chain joins TRBV13-2 to TRBJ2-4, with D possibly matching TRBD1 (5 bases). The CDR3 is 12 residues long. Germline-derived CDR1 and CDR2 are NNHNN and SYGAGS (reference sequence). Trimming took off 3 bases at V and 7 bases at J, with 9 bases between the two ends. CDR3 sequence reads: CASGVRGDTLYF. The covered CDR3 bases are TGTGCCAGCGGTGTAAGGGGAGACACCTTGTAC.